Below are 22 T cell receptor beta chains sequenced from a single sample in a study of blood T cell repertoires in COVID-19. TCRdb's table, derived via immunoSEQ multiplex PCR, lists solely in-frame clones and lacks some. This table has 100,000 to 110,000 clones, around four fifths appearing once. Sequencing was done on a sample of peripheral blood. These receptors originate from a man in his 70s with active or convalescent COVID-19.

The chain has TRBV25-1 and TRBJ2-1; 7 bases map to TRBD1. The CDR3 sequence is 16 residues long. V shed 5 bases and J 1 base; nucleotides not matched to a gene: 8. Looked up from germline, CDR1 is MGHDK and CDR2 is SYGVNS. The CDR3 here is CASSSETGKSYNEQFF. The CDR3 region has the DNA TGTGCCAGCAGTTCGGAGACAGGGAAATCCTACAATGAGCAGTTCTTC.

V gene TRBV4-2 combines with J gene TRBJ1-5, with D unclear. CDR3 length: 15 residues. Germline assignment: CDR1 LGHNA and CDR2 YNFKEQ. The V end was cut by 5 bases, the J end by 4 bases, with 15 bases between. The CDR3: CASSKEEDRNQPQHF. The CDR3 DNA follows: TGTGCCAGCAGCAAGGAGGAGGACCGAAATCAGCCCCAGCATTTT.

The chain links TRBV6-2 or TRBV6-3 to TRBJ1-1, with 9 bases lining up with TRBD1. The length of the CDR3 is 20 residues. Trimming removed 4 bases from V and 5 bases from J; junction bases left unmatched: 23. The V gene's germline CDR1 is MNHEY and CDR2 SVGEGT. Here the CDR3 reads CASSFVSGDRVSQSRTEAFF. CDR3 coding DNA: TGTGCCAGCAGTTTCGTGTCGGGGGACAGGGTATCGCAGTCGCGGACTGAAGCTTTCTTT.

This clone occurred a few times. The genes are TRBV7-3 and TRBJ2-7, with 8 bases identical to TRBD1. The CDR3 contains 13 residues. Germline assignment: CDR1 SGHTA and CDR2 FQGTGA. The junction had 10 bases not matched to a gene; V was cut back by 8 bases and J by 7 bases. The CDR3 is CASGSDRAGEQYF. The CDR3 nucleotides read TGTGCCAGCGGCTCGGACAGGGCCGGGGAGCAGTACTTC.

This chain connects TRBV7-2 to TRBJ2-7; 12 bases agree with TRBD2. Per the germline V gene, CDR1 is SGHTA and CDR2 is FQGNSA. This CDR3 has 16 amino acids. V lost 2 bases, J lost 3 bases, and 5 bases stayed unmatched. The CDR3 loop reads CASSLSASGGVYEQYF. In DNA, the CDR3 is TGTGCCAGCAGCTTATCGGCTAGCGGGGGGGTCTACGAGCAGTACTTC.

The V and J genes are TRBV7-8 and TRBJ2-7, with 9 bases matching TRBD2. CDR1 and CDR2 (germline): SGHVS, FQNEAQ. With 1 base clipped from V and 2 bases from J, the junction kept 3 bases outside the gene matches. There are 15 residues in the CDR3. The CDR3 reads CASSLGAGGPYEQYF. The CDR3 nucleotides read TGTGCCAGCAGCTTAGGAGCGGGGGGACCCTACGAGCAGTACTTC. Together with reference TRBV7-8 and TRBJ2-7, the CDR3 gives the full variable domain: GAGVSQSPRYKVAKRGQDVALRCDPISGHVSLFWYQQALGQGPEFLTYFQNEAQLDKSGLPSDRFFAERPEGSVSTLKIQRTQQEDSAVYLCASSLGAGGPYEQYFGPGTRLTVT.

The chain joins TRBV30 to TRBJ1-5; 10 positions match TRBD1. The CDR3 is 14 residues long. Trimming at V came to 1 base and at J to 6 bases, leaving 3 bases not matched to a gene. Germline values: CDR1 GTSNPN, CDR2 SVGIG (reference sequence). CDR3 region: CAWSEGTGAQPQHF. DNA of the CDR3: TGTGCCTGGAGTGAGGGGACAGGGGCTCAGCCCCAGCATTTT.

The chain uses TRBV4-3 and TRBJ2-7; 8 bases line up with TRBD2. The CDR3 contains 15 residues. Germline trimming cut 0 bases from V and 0 bases from J; bases unmatched to any gene: 1. Germline-derived CDR1 and CDR2 are LGHNA and YSLEER. The DNA of the CDR3 is TGCGCCAGCAGCCAAGAACGGGGGGGCTCCTACGAGCAGTACTTC. The encoded protein is CASSQERGGSYEQYF.

The genes are TRBV6-4 and TRBJ2-3; D is unclear. This CDR3 is built from 10 residues. V lost 8 bases and J 3 bases, leaving 3 bases between the germline ends. The germline V gene has CDR1 MRHNA and CDR2 SNTAGT. CDR3 protein: CASPTDTQYF. The CDR3 region has the DNA TGTGCCAGCCCTACAGATACGCAGTATTTT.

The chain is built from TRBV6-5 and TRBJ1-2; perhaps TRBD1 as D (5 bases). There are 14 residues in the CDR3. V was cut by 6 bases and J by 4 bases, with 15 bases left in between. Germline CDR1 and CDR2: MNHEY and SVGAGI. The CDR3 nucleotides read TGTGCCAGCAGCCAGGACACCTGGGTCTATGGCTACACCTTC. Amino acids: CASSQDTWVYGYTF.

V and J are TRBV7-9 and TRBJ2-1; 11 bases agree with TRBD1. This CDR3 contains 13 residues. The germline V gene encodes CDR1 SEHNR and CDR2 FQNEAQ (reference sequence). V lost 6 bases to trimming and J lost 15 bases; unmatched junction nucleotides: 10. The CDR3 nucleotides are TGTGCCAGCAGTCCCGGACAGGGGGCCAGTCGGTTCTTC. It specifies CASSPGQGASRFF.

The chain has TRBV24-1 and TRBJ2-3; 7 nucleotides agree with TRBD2. The V gene end was trimmed by 1 base and the J gene end by 2 bases; junction bases not matched to a gene: 8. This CDR3 has 17 amino acids. Germline assignment: CDR1 KGHDR and CDR2 SFDVKD. CDR3 loop: CATSDFWASGLTDTQYF. CDR3 nucleotide sequence: TGTGCCACCAGTGATTTTTGGGCTAGCGGACTCACAGATACGCAGTATTTT.

The genes are TRBV6-1 and TRBJ2-2; D is possibly TRBD1 (6 bases). The CDR3 has 17 amino acids. The V end lost 3 bases, the J end lost 1 base, and 15 bases lay between the germline ends. In germline, CDR1 is MNHNS, CDR2 SASEGT. The CDR3 coding sequence is TGTGCCAGCAGTGATAAGTTAGGGGGAAAGAACACCGGGGAGCTGTTTTTT. This gives the protein CASSDKLGGKNTGELFF.

The rearrangement joins TRBV10-2 to TRBJ1-5, with D possibly matching TRBD1 (6 bases). V lost 5 bases, J lost 6 bases, and 14 bases lay in between. CDR3 length equals 14 residues. CDR1 WSHSY and CDR2 SAAADI come from the germline V gene. The CDR3 DNA reads as TGCGCCAGCAGTACTCAGGGGATAGGTCAGCCCCAGCATTTT. It specifies CASSTQGIGQPQHF.

V and J are TRBV12-3 or TRBV12-4 and TRBJ2-1; 7 nucleotides align to TRBD1. The CDR3 has 12 amino acids. V lost 5 bases to trimming and J lost 12 bases; unmatched junction nucleotides: 7. The CDR3 protein is CASSLGQLAQFF. In DNA, the CDR3 is TGTGCCAGCAGTCTGGGACAGCTCGCGCAGTTCTTC.

This rearrangement joins TRBV7-2 to TRBJ2-3; D possibly corresponds to TRBD2 (6 bases). Per the germline V gene, CDR1 is SGHTA and CDR2 is FQGNSA. Deletions cut 0 bases from V and 8 bases from J, with 12 bases between. The CDR3 contains 14 residues. The CDR3 reads CASSLAGTEGTQYF. The CDR3 DNA reads as TGTGCCAGCAGCTTAGCCGGGACTGAGGGTACGCAGTATTTT.

The chain is built from TRBV7-6 and TRBJ2-7, with D unresolved. V was shortened by 5 bases and J by 1 base, with 6 bases between the two germline ends. Per the germline V gene, CDR1 is SGHVS and CDR2 is FNYEAQ. CDR3 size: 12 residues. CDR3 residues: CASSLGSYEQYF. The CDR3 coding sequence is TGTGCCAGCAGCCTCGGGTCCTACGAGCAGTACTTC.

The V gene is TRBV7-9, the J gene TRBJ2-2, with a possible D match to TRBD2 (6 bases). Trimming removed 1 base from V and 8 bases from J, with 17 bases in between. CDR1 is SEHNR and CDR2 is FQNEAQ in the germline V gene (reference sequence). The CDR3 covers 16 residues. The CDR3 spells CASSLGGTLTPGELFF. Written as DNA, the CDR3 is TGTGCCAGCAGCTTAGGCGGGACCCTCACACCAGGGGAGCTGTTTTTT.

J is TRBJ1-6 and V is TRBV9; TRBD1 might be the D (5 bases). This CDR3 spans 14 amino acids. The V end lost 4 bases, the J end lost 10 bases, and 15 bases lay between the germline ends. CDR1 is SGDLS and CDR2 is YYNGEE in the germline V gene. This CDR3 is CASSSQGSRSPLHF. CDR3 nucleotides: TGTGCCAGCAGCTCCCAGGGTAGTCGATCACCCCTCCACTTT.

The rearrangement joins TRBV5-1 to TRBJ1-2; D is undetermined. CDR3 length: 15 residues. Trimming took off 1 base at V and 3 bases at J, with 13 bases between the two ends. Germline CDR1 reads SGHRS; CDR2 reads YFSETQ. In nucleotides, the CDR3 is TGCGCCAGCAGCTTGTTCCCAGGCCTGGACTATGGCTACACCTTC. This translates into CASSLFPGLDYGYTF. Using reference TRBV5-1 and TRBJ1-2 for the parts outside the CDR3, the full variable domain is KAGVTQTPRYLIKTRGQQVTLSCSPISGHRSVSWYQQTPGQGLQFLFEYFSETQRNKGNFPGRFSGRQFSNSRSEMNVSTLELGDSALYLCASSLFPGLDYGYTFGSGTRLTVV.

The J gene is TRBJ2-3, the V gene TRBV6-4, with 7 bases identical to TRBD1. Unmatched junction bases numbered 6, after V lost 3 bases and J lost 3 bases. The germline V gene has CDR1 MRHNA and CDR2 SNTAGT. This CDR3 has 15 residues. In DNA, the CDR3 is TGTGCCAGCAGTGAGGGGCAGGGGGTGACAGATACGCAGTATTTT. It yields the protein CASSEGQGVTDTQYF.

The rearrangement joins TRBV24-1 to TRBJ1-1; TRBD1 matches 7 bases. V was pared by 3 bases and J by 4 bases, with 10 bases of the junction left unmatched. Germline CDR1 and CDR2: KGHDR and SFDVKD. CDR3 length equals 16 residues. The CDR3 coding sequence is TGTGCCACCAGTGATAGACAGGGAGAGACGCGCACTGAAGCTTTCTTT. Encoded protein: CATSDRQGETRTEAFF.